These T cell receptor beta chains were read from a single sample in a study of identical twins. From the 5' RACE reads, TCRdb called clonotypes with MiXCR, one entry per CDR3 protein. The sample shows about 1.7 million distinct CDR3 sequences, about 31% of them seen only once. Sequences were obtained from cord blood. These receptors all stem from a newborn girl in good health. CDR3s include the opening cysteine and the closing phenylalanine or tryptophan. D genes are given only for firm matches. Some rows mark clone size as missing; the rest say once, few, many or name a class of expanded clone.

J gene | V gene | clone size | CDR3 length | D gene | CDR3 protein | CDR3 DNA
TRBJ2-4 | TRBV11-2 | . | 18 | TRBD1 | CASSSGRGDRGYRNIQYF | TGTGCCAGCAGCTCGGGGCGGGGGGACAGGGGGTATAGGAACATTCAGTACTTC
TRBJ1-2 | TRBV5-1 | . | 13 | . | CASSGDSHYGYTF | TGCGCCAGCAGCGGTGACAGCCACTATGGCTACACCTTC
TRBJ1-1 | TRBV5-6 | . | 15 | . | CASSRTGRENTEAFF | TGTGCCAGCAGCCGCACAGGGAGGGAGAACACTGAAGCTTTCTTT
TRBJ1-4 | TRBV28 | . | 15 | . | CASSLSGGTSEKLFF | TGTGCCAGCAGTTTATCGGGGGGGACTTCTGAAAAACTGTTTTTT
TRBJ2-7 | TRBV5-1 | . | 15 | . | CASSLRGQSYNEQYF | TGCGCCAGCAGCTTGAGGGGCCAATCCTACAATGAGCAGTACTTC
TRBJ2-1 | TRBV6-6 | few | 15 | . | CASSQELDAYNEQFF | TGTGCCAGCAGTCAGGAATTGGACGCCTACAATGAGCAGTTCTTC
TRBJ2-3 | TRBV24-1 | many | 14 | TRBD1 | CATSGTGGTDTQYF | TGTGCCACCAGTGGGACAGGGGGCACAGATACGCAGTATTTT
TRBJ1-1 | TRBV12-3/TRBV12-4 | . | 15 | . | CASTVQGGMNAEAFF | TGTGCCAGCACAGTACAGGGTGGCATGAACGCTGAAGCTTTCTTT
TRBJ2-1 | TRBV14 | few | 14 | . | CASSLLLIRTEQFF | TGTGCCAGCAGCCTTCTCCTTATTCGGACAGAGCAGTTCTTC
TRBJ2-1 | TRBV20-1 | . | 14 | . | CSASSQRLYNEQFF | TGCAGTGCTAGCTCACAGAGACTATACAATGAGCAGTTCTTC
TRBJ1-5 | TRBV7-9 | few | 15 | TRBD1 | CASSPLTGEHQPQHF | TGTGCCAGCAGCCCGCTGACAGGGGAACATCAGCCCCAGCATTTT
TRBJ2-4 | TRBV4-1 | few | 17 | TRBD2 | CASSQDQRGGSKNIQYF | TGCGCCAGCAGCCAAGACCAGCGGGGGGGGTCCAAAAACATTCAGTACTTC
TRBJ2-5 | TRBV7-9 | . | 13 | . | CASSDRNQETQYF | TGTGCCAGCAGCGACAGGAACCAAGAGACCCAGTACTTC
TRBJ2-3 | TRBV18 | few | 12 | . | CASSRQKDTQYF | TGTGCCAGCTCTCGACAGAAAGATACGCAGTATTTT
TRBJ1-1 | TRBV27 | . | 15 | TRBD1 | CASSPYGTVNTEAFF | TGTGCCAGCAGTCCCTACGGGACAGTGAACACTGAAGCTTTCTTT
TRBJ2-5 | TRBV20-1 | . | 15 | TRBD2 | CSERLLAGVQETQYF | TGCAGTGAGAGGTTACTAGCGGGCGTCCAAGAGACCCAGTACTTC
TRBJ2-7 | TRBV5-1 | many | 14 | TRBD2 | CASSLLAAYNEQYF | TGTGCCAGCAGTTTACTAGCGGCCTACAATGAGCAGTACTTC
TRBJ2-5 | TRBV27 | few | 14 | . | CASSPSTAQETQYF | TGTGCCAGCAGTCCCTCGACAGCCCAAGAGACCCAGTACTTC
TRBJ1-5 | TRBV6-2/TRBV6-3 | few | 13 | . | CASSYGGAQPQHF | TGTGCCAGCAGTTACGGGGGGGCTCAGCCCCAGCATTTT
TRBJ1-2 | TRBV24-1 | few | 14 | TRBD1 | CATSENRGPGGYTF | TGTGCCACCAGTGAAAACAGGGGTCCGGGTGGCTACACCTTC
TRBJ2-7 | TRBV28 | . | 14 | . | CASKKTIADDEQYF | TGTGCCAGCAAAAAGACGATAGCAGATGACGAGCAGTACTTC
TRBJ1-2 | TRBV10-2 | few | 15 | TRBD1 | CASSGRQGLDYGYTF | TGCGCCAGCAGTGGTCGACAGGGGCTTGACTATGGCTACACCTTC
TRBJ1-2 | TRBV5-5 | . | 15 | TRBD1 | CASSWGQGPNYGYTF | TGTGCCAGCAGCTGGGGACAGGGACCTAACTATGGCTACACCTTC
TRBJ2-5 | TRBV29-1 | . | 14 | . | CSAAHDRYQETQYF | TGCAGCGCCGCCCATGACAGGTATCAAGAGACCCAGTACTTC
TRBJ2-5 | TRBV7-2 | . | 13 | . | CASSPRVTNEQYF | TGTGCCAGCAGCCCCCGAGTAACGAATGAGCAGTACTTC
TRBJ1-6 | TRBV20-1 | . | 15 | TRBD1 | CSARQRTGGNSPLHF | TGCAGTGCTAGACAAAGGACAGGGGGTAATTCACCCCTCCACTTT
TRBJ2-7 | TRBV29-1 | . | 13 | TRBD2 | CSVTGTSAYEQYF | TGCAGCGTTACCGGGACTAGCGCCTACGAGCAGTACTTC
TRBJ1-2 | TRBV14 | . | 15 | . | CASSQDWNPNYGYTF | TGTGCCAGCAGCCAAGATTGGAATCCGAACTATGGCTACACCTTC
TRBJ2-7 | TRBV7-2 | . | 16 | . | CASSLFPRAAEYEQYF | TGTGCCAGCAGCTTATTTCCTCGAGCGGCGGAGTACGAGCAGTACTTC
TRBJ2-7 | TRBV20-1 | . | 16 | TRBD2 | CSARWLAGGKSYEQYF | TGCAGTGCTAGATGGCTAGCGGGAGGAAAGTCCTACGAGCAGTACTTC
TRBJ2-3 | TRBV5-6 | . | 14 | . | CASSAGLITDTQYF | TGTGCCAGCAGCGCGGGACTTATCACAGATACGCAGTATTTT
TRBJ1-5 | TRBV4-2 | . | 16 | . | CASSQVPGRDNQPQHF | TGTGCCAGCAGCCAAGTACCAGGGAGAGACAATCAGCCCCAGCATTTT
TRBJ2-3 | TRBV10-1 | . | 15 | TRBD1 | CASSGTGSGTDTRYF | TGCGCCAGCAGTGGGACAGGGTCCGGGACAGATACGCGGTATTTT
TRBJ1-2 | TRBV28 | . | 15 | . | CASSFPTTANYGYTF | TGTGCCAGCAGTTTCCCCACGACAGCCAACTATGGCTACACCTTC
TRBJ1-1 | TRBV13 | . | 16 | TRBD1 | CASSFGTGSGDTEAFF | TGTGCCAGCAGCTTCGGGACAGGGAGCGGGGACACTGAAGCTTTCTTT
TRBJ2-7 | TRBV6-5 | few | 15 | TRBD2 | CASSGLAGGYNEQYF | TGTGCCAGCAGTGGACTAGCGGGAGGGTACAATGAGCAGTACTTC
TRBJ2-3 | TRBV20-1 | . | 11 | . | CSAVIPHTQYF | TGCAGTGCGGTAATCCCGCATACGCAGTATTTT
TRBJ2-3 | TRBV24-1 | . | 15 | TRBD1 | CATSDLGQGSDTQYF | TGTGCCACCAGTGATTTGGGACAGGGCTCAGATACGCAGTATTTT
TRBJ2-2 | TRBV20-1 | . | 15 | TRBD2 | CSARATSGFNGELFF | TGCAGTGCTAGAGCTACTAGCGGGTTCAACGGGGAGCTGTTTTTT
TRBJ1-5 | TRBV5-6 | . | 16 | . | CASSLGAVLSNQPQHF | TGTGCCAGCAGCTTGGGGGCAGTCCTTAGCAATCAGCCCCAGCATTTT
TRBJ2-1 | TRBV27 | . | 15 | . | CASSPYPGPHNEQFF | TGTGCCAGCAGTCCTTATCCTGGGCCTCACAATGAGCAGTTCTTC
TRBJ1-5 | TRBV18 | few | 15 | . | CASSPEGQNWQPQHF | TGTGCCAGCTCACCAGAGGGACAAAATTGGCAGCCCCAGCATTTT
TRBJ2-7 | TRBV20-1 | many | 14 | . | CSADGYLESYEQYF | TGCAGTGCCGACGGATACTTGGAGTCCTACGAGCAGTACTTC
TRBJ2-5 | TRBV27 | . | 15 | . | CASRGVFSPQETQYF | TGTGCCAGCAGGGGAGTCTTTTCCCCACAAGAGACCCAGTACTTC
TRBJ1-4 | TRBV6-1 | few | 14 | . | CASSARAPNEKLFF | TGTGCCAGCAGTGCCCGGGCCCCAAATGAAAAACTGTTTTTT
TRBJ2-7 | TRBV20-1 | . | 12 | . | CSASPDFYEQYF | TGCAGTGCTAGTCCGGACTTCTACGAGCAGTACTTC
TRBJ2-3 | TRBV7-2 | few | 15 | . | CASSLALSRSDTQYF | TGTGCCAGCAGCTTAGCGTTATCCAGGTCAGATACGCAGTATTTT